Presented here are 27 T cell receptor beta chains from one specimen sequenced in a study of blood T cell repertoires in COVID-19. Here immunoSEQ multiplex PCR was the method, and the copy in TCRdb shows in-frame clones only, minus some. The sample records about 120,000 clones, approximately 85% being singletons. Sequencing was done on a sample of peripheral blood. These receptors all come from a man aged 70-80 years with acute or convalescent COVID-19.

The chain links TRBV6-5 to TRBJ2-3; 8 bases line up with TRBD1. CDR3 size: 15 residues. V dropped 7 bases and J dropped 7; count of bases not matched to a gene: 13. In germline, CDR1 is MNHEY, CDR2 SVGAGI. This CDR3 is CASTVLGQGLNTQYF. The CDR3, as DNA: TGTGCCAGCACTGTACTTGGACAGGGTCTAAATACGCAGTATTTT.

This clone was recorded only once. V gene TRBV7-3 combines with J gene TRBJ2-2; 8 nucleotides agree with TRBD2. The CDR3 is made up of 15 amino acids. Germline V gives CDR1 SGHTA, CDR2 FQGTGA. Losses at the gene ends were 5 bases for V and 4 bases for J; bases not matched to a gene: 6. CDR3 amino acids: CASSIPGGATGELFF. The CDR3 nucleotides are TGTGCCAGCAGCATTCCCGGGGGGGCCACCGGGGAGCTGTTTTTT.

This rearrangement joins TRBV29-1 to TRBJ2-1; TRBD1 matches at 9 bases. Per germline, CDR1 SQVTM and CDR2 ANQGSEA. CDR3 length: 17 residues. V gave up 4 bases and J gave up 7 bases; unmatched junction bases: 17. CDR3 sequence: CSVVQLKTGGVRNEQFF. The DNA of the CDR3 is TGCAGCGTTGTCCAATTGAAAACAGGGGGCGTCCGTAATGAGCAGTTCTTC.

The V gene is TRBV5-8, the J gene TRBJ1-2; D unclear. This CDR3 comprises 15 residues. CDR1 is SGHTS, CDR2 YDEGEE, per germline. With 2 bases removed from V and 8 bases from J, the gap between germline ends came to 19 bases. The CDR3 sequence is CASSFLSANSVGYTF. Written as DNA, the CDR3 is TGTGCCAGCAGCTTTTTGTCGGCCAACAGTGTGGGCTACACCTTC.

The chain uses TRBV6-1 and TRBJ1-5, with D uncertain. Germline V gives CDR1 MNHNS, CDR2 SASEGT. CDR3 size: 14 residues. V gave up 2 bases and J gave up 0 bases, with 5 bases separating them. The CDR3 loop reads CASSETYSNQPQHF. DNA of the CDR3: TGTGCCAGCAGTGAAACTTATAGCAATCAGCCCCAGCATTTT.

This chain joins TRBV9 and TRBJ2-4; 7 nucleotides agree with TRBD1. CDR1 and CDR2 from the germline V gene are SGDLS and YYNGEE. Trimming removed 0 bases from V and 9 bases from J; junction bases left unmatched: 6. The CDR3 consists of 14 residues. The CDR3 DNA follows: TGTGCCAGCAGCGTAGGAGGGGGCGCGGGCATTCAGTACTTC. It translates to CASSVGGGAGIQYF.

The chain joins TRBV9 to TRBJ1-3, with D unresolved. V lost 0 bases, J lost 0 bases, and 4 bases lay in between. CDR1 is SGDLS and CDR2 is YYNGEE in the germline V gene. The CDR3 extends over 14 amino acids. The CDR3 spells CASSVVSSGNTIYF. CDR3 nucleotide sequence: TGTGCCAGCAGCGTAGTCAGCTCTGGAAACACCATATATTTT.

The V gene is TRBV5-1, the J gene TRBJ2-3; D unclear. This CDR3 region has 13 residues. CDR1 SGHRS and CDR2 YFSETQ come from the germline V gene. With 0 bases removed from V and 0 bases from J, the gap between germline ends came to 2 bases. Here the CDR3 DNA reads TGCGCCAGCAGCTTGGCTAGCACAGATACGCAGTATTTT. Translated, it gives CASSLASTDTQYF.

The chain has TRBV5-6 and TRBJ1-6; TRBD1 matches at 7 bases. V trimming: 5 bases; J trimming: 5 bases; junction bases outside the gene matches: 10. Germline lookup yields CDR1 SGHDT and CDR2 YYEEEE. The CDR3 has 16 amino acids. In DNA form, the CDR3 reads TGTGCCAGCAGTTTGAGACAGGGAAGGCATAATTCACCCCTCCACTTT. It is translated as CASSLRQGRHNSPLHF.

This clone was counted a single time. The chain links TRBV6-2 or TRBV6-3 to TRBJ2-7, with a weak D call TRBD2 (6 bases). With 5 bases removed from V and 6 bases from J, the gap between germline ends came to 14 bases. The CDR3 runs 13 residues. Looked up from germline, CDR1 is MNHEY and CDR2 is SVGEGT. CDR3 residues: CASSNREGGEQYF. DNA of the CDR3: TGTGCCAGCAGTAACCGAGAGGGAGGCGAGCAGTACTTC.

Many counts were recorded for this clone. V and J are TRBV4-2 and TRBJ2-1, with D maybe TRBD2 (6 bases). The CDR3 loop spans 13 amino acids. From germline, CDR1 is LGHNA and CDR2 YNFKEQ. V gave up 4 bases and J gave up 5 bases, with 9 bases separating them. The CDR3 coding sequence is TGTGCCAGCAGCCCGGGACTTCACAATGAGCAGTTCTTC. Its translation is CASSPGLHNEQFF.

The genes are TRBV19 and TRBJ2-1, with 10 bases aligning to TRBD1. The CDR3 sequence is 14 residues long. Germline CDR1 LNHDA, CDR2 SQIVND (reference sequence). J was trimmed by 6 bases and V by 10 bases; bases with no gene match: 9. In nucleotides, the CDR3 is TGTGCCACCTTCTCCGGGACAGGGGCCAATGAGCAGTTCTTC. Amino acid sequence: CATFSGTGANEQFF. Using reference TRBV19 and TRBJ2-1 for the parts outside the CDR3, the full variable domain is DGGITQSPKYLFRKEGQNVTLSCEQNLNHDAMYWYRQDPGQGLRLIYYSQIVNDFQKGDIAEGYSVSREKKESFPLTVTSAQKNPTAFYLCATFSGTGANEQFFGPGTRLTVL.

Here the CDR3 reads CASSLWAGVPYEQYF. CDR3 DNA: TGCGCCAGCAGCTTGTGGGCGGGAGTTCCCTACGAGCAGTACTTC. The chain couples TRBV5-1 to TRBJ2-7, with 7 nucleotides matching TRBD2. Germline CDR1 and CDR2: SGHRS and YFSETQ. V trimming: 1 base; J trimming: 2 bases; junction bases outside the gene matches: 6. This CDR3 is built from 15 residues.

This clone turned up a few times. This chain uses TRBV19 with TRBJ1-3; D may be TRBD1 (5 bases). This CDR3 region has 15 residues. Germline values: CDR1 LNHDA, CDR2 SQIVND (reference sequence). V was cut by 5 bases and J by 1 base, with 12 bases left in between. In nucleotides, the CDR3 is TGTGCCAGTAGTCCCTCGCGGGGGTCTGGAAACACCATATATTTT. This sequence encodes CASSPSRGSGNTIYF.

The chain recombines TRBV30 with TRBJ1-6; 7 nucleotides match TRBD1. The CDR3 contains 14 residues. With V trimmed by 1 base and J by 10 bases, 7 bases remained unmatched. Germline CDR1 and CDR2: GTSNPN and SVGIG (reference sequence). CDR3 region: CAWSGTNRGSPLHF. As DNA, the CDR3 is TGTGCCTGGAGTGGGACAAACAGGGGCTCACCCCTCCACTTT. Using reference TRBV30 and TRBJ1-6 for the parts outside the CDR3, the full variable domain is SQTIHQWPATLVQPVGSPLSLECTVEGTSNPNLYWYRQAAGRGLQLLFYSVGIGQISSEVPQNLSASRPQDRQFILSSKKLLLSDSGFYLCAWSGTNRGSPLHFGNGTRLTVT.

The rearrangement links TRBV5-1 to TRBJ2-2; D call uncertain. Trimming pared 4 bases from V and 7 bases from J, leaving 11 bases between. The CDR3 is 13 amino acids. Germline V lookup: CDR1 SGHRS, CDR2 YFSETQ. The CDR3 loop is CASSQLPGGELFF. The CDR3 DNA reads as TGCGCCAGCAGCCAACTCCCGGGCGGGGAGCTGTTTTTT. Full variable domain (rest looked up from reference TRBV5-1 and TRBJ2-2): KAGVTQTPRYLIKTRGQQVTLSCSPISGHRSVSWYQQTPGQGLQFLFEYFSETQRNKGNFPGRFSGRQFSNSRSEMNVSTLELGDSALYLCASSQLPGGELFFGEGSRLTVL.

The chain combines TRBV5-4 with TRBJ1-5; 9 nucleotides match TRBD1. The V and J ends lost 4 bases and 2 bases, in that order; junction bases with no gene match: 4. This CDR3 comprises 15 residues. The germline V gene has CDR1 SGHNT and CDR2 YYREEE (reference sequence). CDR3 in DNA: TGTGCCAGCAGCGTACAGGGGGCTCGCAATCAGCCCCAGCATTTT. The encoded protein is CASSVQGARNQPQHF.

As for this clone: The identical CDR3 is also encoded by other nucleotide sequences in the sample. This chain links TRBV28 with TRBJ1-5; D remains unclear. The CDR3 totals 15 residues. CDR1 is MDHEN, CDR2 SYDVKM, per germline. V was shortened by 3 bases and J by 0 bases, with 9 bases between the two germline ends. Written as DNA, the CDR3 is TGTGCCAGCAGTTTCTCTACAGTTAGCAATCAGCCCCAGCATTTT. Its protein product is CASSFSTVSNQPQHF. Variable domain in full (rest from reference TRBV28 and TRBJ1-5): DVKVTQSSRYLVKRTGEKVFLECVQDMDHENMFWYRQDPGLGLRLIYFSYDVKMKEKGDIPEGYSVSREKKERFSLILESASTNQTSMYLCASSFSTVSNQPQHFGDGTRLSIL.

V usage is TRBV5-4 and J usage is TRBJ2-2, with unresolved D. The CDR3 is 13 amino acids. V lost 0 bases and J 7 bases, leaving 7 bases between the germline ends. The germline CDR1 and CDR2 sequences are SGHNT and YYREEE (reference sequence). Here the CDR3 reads CASSLVSSGELFF. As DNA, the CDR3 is TGTGCCAGCAGCTTGGTCTCTAGCGGGGAGCTGTTTTTT.

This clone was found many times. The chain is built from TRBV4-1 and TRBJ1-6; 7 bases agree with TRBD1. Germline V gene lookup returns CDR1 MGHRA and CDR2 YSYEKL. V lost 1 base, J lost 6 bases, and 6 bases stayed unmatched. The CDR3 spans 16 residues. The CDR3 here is CASSQGDSRSNSPLHF. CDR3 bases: TGCGCCAGCAGCCAAGGGGACAGCCGCTCTAATTCACCCCTCCACTTT.

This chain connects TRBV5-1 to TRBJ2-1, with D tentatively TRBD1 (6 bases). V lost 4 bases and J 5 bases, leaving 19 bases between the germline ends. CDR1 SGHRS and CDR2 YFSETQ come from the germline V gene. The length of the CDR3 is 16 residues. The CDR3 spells CASSEMTGRGHNEQFF. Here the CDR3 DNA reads TGCGCCAGCAGCGAAATGACAGGAAGGGGTCACAATGAGCAGTTCTTC.

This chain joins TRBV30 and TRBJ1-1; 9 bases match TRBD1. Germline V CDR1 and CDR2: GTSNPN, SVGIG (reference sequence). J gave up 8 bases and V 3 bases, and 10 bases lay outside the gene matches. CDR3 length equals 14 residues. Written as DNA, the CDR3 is TGTGCCTGGAGATATCCGGGACAGGGATTCGAAGCTTTCTTT. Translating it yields CAWRYPGQGFEAFF.

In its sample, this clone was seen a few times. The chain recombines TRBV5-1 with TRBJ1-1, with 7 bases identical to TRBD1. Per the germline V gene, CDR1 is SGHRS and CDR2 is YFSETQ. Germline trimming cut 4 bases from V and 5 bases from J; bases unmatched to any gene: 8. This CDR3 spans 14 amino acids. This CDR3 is CASSRGTDWTEAFF. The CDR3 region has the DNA TGCGCCAGCAGCCGAGGGACAGATTGGACTGAAGCTTTCTTT.

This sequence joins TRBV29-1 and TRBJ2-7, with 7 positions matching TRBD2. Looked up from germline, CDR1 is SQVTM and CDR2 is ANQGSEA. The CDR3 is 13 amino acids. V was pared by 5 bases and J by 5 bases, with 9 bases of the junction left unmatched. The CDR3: CSVMGRSGDEQYF. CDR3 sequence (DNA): TGCAGCGTTATGGGAAGGAGCGGGGACGAGCAGTACTTC.

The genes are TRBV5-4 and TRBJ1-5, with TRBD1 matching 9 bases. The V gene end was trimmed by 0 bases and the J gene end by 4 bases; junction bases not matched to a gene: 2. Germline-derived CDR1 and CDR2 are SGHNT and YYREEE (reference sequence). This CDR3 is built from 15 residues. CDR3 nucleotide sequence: TGTGCCAGCAGCTTGGGGGGACAGGGTAATCAGCCCCAGCATTTT. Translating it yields CASSLGGQGNQPQHF.

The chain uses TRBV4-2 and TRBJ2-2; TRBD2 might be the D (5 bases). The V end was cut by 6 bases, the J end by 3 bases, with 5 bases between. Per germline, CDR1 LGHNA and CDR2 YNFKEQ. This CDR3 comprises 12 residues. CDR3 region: CASRRDTGELFF. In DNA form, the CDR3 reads TGTGCCAGCAGGAGGGACACCGGGGAGCTGTTTTTT.

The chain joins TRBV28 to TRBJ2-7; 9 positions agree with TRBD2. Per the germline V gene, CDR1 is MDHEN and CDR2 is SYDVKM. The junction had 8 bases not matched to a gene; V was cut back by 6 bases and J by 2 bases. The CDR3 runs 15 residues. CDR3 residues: CASSRLAERAYEQYF. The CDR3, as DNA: TGTGCCAGCAGCAGACTAGCGGAGAGGGCCTACGAGCAGTACTTC.